This T cell receptor (beta chain) was sequenced in a study of beta chain features in type 1 diabetes. Study observations and caveats: All four CD4+ subsets from Type 1 diabetes patients carried moderately but significantly shorter TCRB CDR3s.

This CDR3 is built from 14 residues. Germline V gene lookup returns CDR1 MNHEY and CDR2 SVGAGI. V shed 7 bases and J shed 2 bases, with 14 bases lying between them. Sequencing targeted expressed TCRB transcripts, as all isolated RNA had been reverse transcribed. Repertoires were generated with immunoSEQ multiplex PCR, while TCRdb's copy carries only in-frame clones and drops some. This table has 310,000 or so clones, around 8.5% appearing once. With respect to this clone: No antigen is known for it.

The clonotype originates from a man under 40 with type 1 diabetes. The specimen was central memory CD4+ T cells from blood. V usage is TRBV6-5 and J usage is TRBJ1-1; D might be TRBD1 (6 bases). CDR3 protein: CASNPGGGNTEAFF. DNA of the CDR3: TGTGCCAGCAACCCGGGAGGGGGAAACACTGAAGCTTTCTTT.